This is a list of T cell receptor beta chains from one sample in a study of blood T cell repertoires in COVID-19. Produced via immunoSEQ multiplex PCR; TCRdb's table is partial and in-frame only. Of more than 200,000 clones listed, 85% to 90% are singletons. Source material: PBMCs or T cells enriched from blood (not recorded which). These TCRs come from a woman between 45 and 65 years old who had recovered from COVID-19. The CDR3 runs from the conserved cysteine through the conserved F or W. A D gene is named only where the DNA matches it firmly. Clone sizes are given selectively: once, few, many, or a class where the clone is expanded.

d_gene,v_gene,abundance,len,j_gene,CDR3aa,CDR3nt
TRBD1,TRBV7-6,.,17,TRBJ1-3,CASSFRPKGAGGNTIYF,TGTGCCAGCAGCTTCCGACCCAAGGGGGCAGGTGGAAACACCATATATTTT
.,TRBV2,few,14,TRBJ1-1,CASSREQGVAEAFF,TGTGCCAGCAGTCGGGAACAGGGAGTAGCTGAAGCTTTCTTT
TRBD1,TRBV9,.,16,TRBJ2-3,CASSVEGTRGGHTQYF,TGTGCCAGCAGCGTAGAGGGGACAAGAGGGGGCCATACGCAGTATTTT
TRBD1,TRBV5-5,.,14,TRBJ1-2,CASSLVEQGTGYTF,TGTGCCAGCAGCTTGGTGGAACAGGGGACCGGCTACACCTTC
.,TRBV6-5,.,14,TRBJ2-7,CASSYVAGPYEQYF,TGTGCCAGCAGTTACGTTGCGGGCCCCTACGAGCAGTACTTC
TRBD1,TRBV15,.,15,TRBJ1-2,CATSRQRGPNYGYTF,TGTGCCACCAGCAGACAGAGGGGGCCTAACTATGGCTACACCTTC
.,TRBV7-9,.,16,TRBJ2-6,CASSLHRSSGANVLTF,TGTGCCAGCAGCTTACATCGGAGCTCTGGGGCCAACGTCCTGACTTTC
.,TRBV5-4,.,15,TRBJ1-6,CASSLIQGASSPLHF,TGTGCCAGCAGCTTGATTCAAGGGGCGAGTTCACCCCTCCACTTT
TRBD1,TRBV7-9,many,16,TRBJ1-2,CASSSLAGGEGYGYTF,TGTGCCAGCAGCTCACTCGCAGGGGGCGAGGGCTATGGCTACACCTTC
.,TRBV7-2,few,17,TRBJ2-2,CASSLRPSQHNTGELFF,TGTGCCAGCAGCTTAAGGCCTAGCCAACATAACACCGGGGAGCTGTTTTTT
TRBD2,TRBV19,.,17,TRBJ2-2,CASSVSGRALGSGELFF,TGTGCCAGTTCGGTGAGCGGGAGGGCCCTAGGGTCCGGGGAGCTGTTTTTT
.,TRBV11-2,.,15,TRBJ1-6,CASSFSGQSNSPLHF,TGTGCCAGCAGCTTTTCGGGACAAAGTAATTCACCCCTCCACTTT
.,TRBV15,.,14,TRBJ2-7,CATSRGQGGYEQYF,TGTGCCACCAGCAGAGGGCAGGGCGGCTACGAGCAGTACTTC
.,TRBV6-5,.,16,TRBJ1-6,CASSYSGGSYNSPLHF,TGTGCCAGCAGTTACTCGGGGGGCTCCTATAATTCACCCCTCCACTTT
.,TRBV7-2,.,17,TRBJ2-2,CASSVVRGPTNTGELFF,TGTGCCAGCAGCGTAGTCAGGGGTCCTACGAACACCGGGGAGCTGTTTTTT
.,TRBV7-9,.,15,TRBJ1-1,CASSLVLVRNTEAFF,TGTGCCAGCAGCTTAGTTCTGGTCAGAAACACTGAAGCTTTCTTT
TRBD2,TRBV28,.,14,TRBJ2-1,CASSSDPRLAGQFF,TGTGCCAGCAGTTCCGACCCGAGACTAGCTGGGCAGTTCTTC
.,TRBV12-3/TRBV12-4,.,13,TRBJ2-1,CASSQKNYNEQFF,TGTGCCAGCAGCCAGAAGAACTACAATGAGCAGTTCTTC
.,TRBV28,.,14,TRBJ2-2,CASSPARGSGELFF,TGTGCCAGCAGTCCCGCCCGGGGATCCGGGGAGCTGTTTTTT
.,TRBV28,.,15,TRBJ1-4,CASSTEDSPNEKLFF,TGTGCCAGCAGTACCGAGGACAGCCCTAATGAAAAACTGTTTTTT
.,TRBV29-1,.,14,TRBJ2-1,CSVLSIDNRPEQFF,TGCAGCGTTTTATCAATAGACAATAGACCCGAGCAGTTCTTC
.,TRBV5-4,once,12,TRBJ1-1,CASSFQYSGAFF,TGTGCCAGCAGCTTCCAATACTCCGGGGCTTTCTTT
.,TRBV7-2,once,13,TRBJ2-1,CASSLRDYNEQFF,TGTGCCAGCAGCTTACGGGACTACAATGAGCAGTTCTTC
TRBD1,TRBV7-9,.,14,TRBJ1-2,CASSSVPGQFVYTF,TGTGCCAGCAGCTCCGTCCCGGGACAGTTTGTCTACACCTTC
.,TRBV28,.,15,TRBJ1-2,CASSSAGGGAYGYTF,TGTGCCAGCAGTTCCGCGGGGGGGGGCGCCTATGGCTACACCTTC
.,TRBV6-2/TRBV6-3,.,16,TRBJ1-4,CASSYIGGTGNEKLFF,TGTGCCAGCAGTTATATTGGCGGGACCGGCAATGAAAAACTGTTTTTT
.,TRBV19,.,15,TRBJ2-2,CASSILDFKAGELFF,TGTGCCAGTAGTATCCTTGACTTTAAGGCCGGGGAGCTGTTTTTT
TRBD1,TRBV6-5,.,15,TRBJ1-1,CASSPGGGGNTEAFF,TGTGCCAGCAGCCCAGGGGGTGGGGGGAACACTGAAGCTTTCTTT
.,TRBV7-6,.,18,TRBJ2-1,CASSLVLAVSRSYNEQFF,TGTGCCAGCAGCTTAGTCCTGGCGGTAAGCCGTTCCTACAATGAGCAGTTCTTC
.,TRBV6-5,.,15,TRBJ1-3,CASSKGSNSGNTIYF,TGTGCCAGCAGTAAGGGGTCAAACTCTGGAAACACCATATATTTT
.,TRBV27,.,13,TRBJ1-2,CASSLISGGGYTF,TGTGCCAGCAGTTTGATCTCGGGTGGTGGCTACACCTTC
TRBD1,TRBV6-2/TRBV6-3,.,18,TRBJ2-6,CASSYPRTGRSGANVLTF,TGTGCCAGCAGTTACCCCCGGACAGGGAGATCTGGGGCCAACGTCCTGACTTTC
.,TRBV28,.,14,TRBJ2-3,CASSSGTEPDTQYF,TGTGCCAGCAGTTCCGGGACTGAACCAGATACGCAGTATTTT
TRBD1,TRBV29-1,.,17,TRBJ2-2,CSAEIRDRGPNTGELFF,TGCAGCGCCGAAATCCGGGACAGGGGGCCGAACACCGGGGAGCTGTTTTTT
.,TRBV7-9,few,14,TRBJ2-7,CASTPWGGTYEQYF,TGTGCCAGCACCCCCTGGGGCGGAACCTACGAGCAGTACTTC
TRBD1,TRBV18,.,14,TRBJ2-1,CASSLRQGYNEQFF,TGTGCCAGCTCACTCCGACAGGGATACAATGAGCAGTTCTTC
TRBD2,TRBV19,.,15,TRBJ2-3,CASSTLGRALDTQYF,TGTGCCAGTAGTACCCTCGGGAGGGCCTTAGATACGCAGTATTTT
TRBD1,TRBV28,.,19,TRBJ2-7,CASSLTTGGRPRGLYEQYF,TGTGCCAGCAGTTTAACGACAGGGGGTCGACCCCGGGGGTTGTACGAGCAGTACTTC
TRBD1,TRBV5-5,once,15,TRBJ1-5,CASSLTGENNQPQHF,TGTGCCAGCAGCTTGACAGGGGAAAACAATCAGCCCCAGCATTTT
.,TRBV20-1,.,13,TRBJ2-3,CSASSGVGNTQYF,TGCAGTGCTAGTTCAGGGGTCGGAAATACGCAGTATTTT
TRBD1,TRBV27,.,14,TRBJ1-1,CASSSDRGSTEAFF,TGTGCCAGCAGTTCGGACAGGGGGAGCACTGAAGCTTTCTTT
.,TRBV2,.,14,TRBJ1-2,CASSERQANYGYTF,TGTGCCAGCAGTGAGCGCCAGGCTAACTATGGCTACACCTTC
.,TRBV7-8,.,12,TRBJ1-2,CASSRNRAGYTF,TGTGCCAGCAGCCGTAACAGGGCAGGCTACACCTTC
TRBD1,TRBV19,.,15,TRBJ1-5,CASSTNRGWNQPQHF,TGTGCCAGTAGTACCAACAGGGGCTGGAATCAGCCCCAGCATTTT
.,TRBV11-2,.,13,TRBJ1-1,CASSFAGLTEAFF,TGTGCCAGCAGCTTTGCAGGGTTAACTGAAGCTTTCTTT
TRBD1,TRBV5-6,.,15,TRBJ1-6,CASSFSWTGQTPLHF,TGTGCCAGCAGCTTTTCATGGACAGGCCAAACACCCCTCCACTTT
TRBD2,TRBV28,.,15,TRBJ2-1,CASRGTSGDYNEQFF,TGTGCCAGCAGGGGAACTAGCGGAGACTACAATGAGCAGTTCTTC
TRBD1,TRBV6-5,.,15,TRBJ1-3,CASSHLDRDGNTIYF,TGTGCCAGCAGTCACCTGGACAGGGACGGAAACACCATATATTTT
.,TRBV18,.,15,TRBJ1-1,CASSPNRDLNTEAFF,TGTGCCAGCTCACCAAACAGGGATCTGAACACTGAAGCTTTCTTT
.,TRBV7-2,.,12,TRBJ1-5,CASSEPNQPQHF,TGTGCCAGCAGCGAGCCGAATCAGCCCCAGCATTTT
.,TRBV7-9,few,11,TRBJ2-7,CASSQGFEQYF,TGTGCCAGCAGCCAGGGGTTCGAGCAGTACTTC